Listed here is a single T cell receptor beta chain. The data derive from a study of blood T cell repertoires in COVID-19. Whole-study context: The samples span acute and convalescent COVID-19 from the United States, Italy and Spain. T cells, B-cell-depleted T cells, or PBMCs supplied cDNA or gDNA.

Original processing notes: Amplifying reference gene primers gave estimates of nucleated cell counts. Sequencing used immunoSEQ multiplex PCR; TCRdb keeps in-frame clones, though not all of them. That table gives V, J and clone size, and the DNA gave D and trimming. The sample records 95,000 to 110,000 clones, about three quarters being singletons. V lost 0 bases to trimming and J lost 4 bases, with 15 bases between them. This CDR3 contains 16 residues. Germline-derived CDR1 and CDR2 are MGHRA and YSYEKL. The specimen sequenced was peripheral blood. The receptor was isolated from a man in his 70s with acute or convalescent COVID-19. V is TRBV4-1 and J is TRBJ1-2, with TRBD1 as a possible D gene (6 bases). CDR3 bases: TGCGCCAGCAGCCAAGACCGCCAGGGGTTTGCCTATGGCTACACCTTC. The encoded protein is CASSQDRQGFAYGYTF.